These 3 T cell receptor beta chains came from one sample sequenced in a study of blood T cell repertoires in COVID-19. TCRdb's copy holds only in-frame clones and misses some; the assay was immunoSEQ multiplex PCR. The profile shows approximately 160,000 clones, 85% to 90% of them singletons. The specimen was peripheral blood. The receptors stem from a man between 50 and 59 years old with active or convalescent COVID-19.

This chain uses TRBV4-3 with TRBJ1-2; D ambiguous. CDR3 length equals 13 residues. Trimming removed 4 bases from V and 4 bases from J, with 10 bases in between. CDR1 is LGHNA and CDR2 is YSLEER in the germline V gene. CDR3 sequence (DNA): TGCGCCAGCAGCCCTCACAGCGGCTATGGCTACACCTTC. Translated, it gives CASSPHSGYGYTF.

This chain links TRBV6-5 with TRBJ2-5; perhaps TRBD1 as D (6 bases). V lost 4 bases and J lost 1, with 13 bases in between. Per the germline V gene, CDR1 is MNHEY and CDR2 is SVGAGI. This CDR3 contains 15 residues. The DNA for the CDR3 is TGTGCCAGCAGTTTACGGGGACACAGCCAAGAGACCCAGTACTTC. Protein product: CASSLRGHSQETQYF.

This clone was observed once. This sequence joins TRBV19 and TRBJ2-7; tentative D call: TRBD2 (6 bases). The CDR3 has 13 residues. The V gene's germline CDR1 is LNHDA and CDR2 SQIVND (reference sequence). V lost 4 bases and J lost 4, with 11 bases in between. CDR3 DNA sequence: TGTGCCAGTAGTAATTCGGGAGCGTACGAGCAGTACTTC. This codes for CASSNSGAYEQYF.